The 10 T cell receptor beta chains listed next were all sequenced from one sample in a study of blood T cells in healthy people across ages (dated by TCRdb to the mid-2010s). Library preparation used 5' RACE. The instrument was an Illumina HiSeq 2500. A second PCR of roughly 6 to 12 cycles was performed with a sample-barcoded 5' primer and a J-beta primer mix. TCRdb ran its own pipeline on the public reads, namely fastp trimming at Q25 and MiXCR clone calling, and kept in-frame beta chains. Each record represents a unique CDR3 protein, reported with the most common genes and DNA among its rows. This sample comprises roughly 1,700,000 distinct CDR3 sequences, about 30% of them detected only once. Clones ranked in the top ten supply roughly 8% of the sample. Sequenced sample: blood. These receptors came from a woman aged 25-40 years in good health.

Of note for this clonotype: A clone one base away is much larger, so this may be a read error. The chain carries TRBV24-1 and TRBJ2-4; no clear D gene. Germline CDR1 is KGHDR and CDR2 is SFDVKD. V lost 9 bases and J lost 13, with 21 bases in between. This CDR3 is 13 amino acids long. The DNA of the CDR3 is TGTGCCACCCAAGGGCATAACCGGGCCAAGCAGTACTTC. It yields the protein CATQGHNRAKQYF.

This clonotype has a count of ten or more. The CDR3: CASSLLPGRSTDTQYF. CDR3 coding DNA: TGTGCCAGCAGTTTATTACCGGGGCGTAGCACAGATACGCAGTATTTT. The V and J genes are TRBV27 and TRBJ2-3, with D possibly called TRBD1 or TRBD2 (5 bases each). This CDR3 spans 16 amino acids. The germline V gene encodes CDR1 MNHEY and CDR2 SMNVEV (reference sequence). Trimming left V 1 base short and J 0 bases short, with 11 bases between.

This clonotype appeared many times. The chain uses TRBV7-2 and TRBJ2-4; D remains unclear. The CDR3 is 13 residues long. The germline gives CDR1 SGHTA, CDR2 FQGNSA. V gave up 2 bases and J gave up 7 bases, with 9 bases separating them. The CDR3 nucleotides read TGTGCCAGCAGCTTACCCGGACCCAACATTCAGTACTTC. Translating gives CASSLPGPNIQYF.

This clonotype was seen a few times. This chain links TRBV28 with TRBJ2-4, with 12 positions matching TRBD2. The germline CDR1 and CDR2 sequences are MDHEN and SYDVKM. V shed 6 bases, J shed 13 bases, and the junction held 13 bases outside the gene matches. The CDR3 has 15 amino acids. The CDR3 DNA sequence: TGTGCCAGCAGCCGACCCACTAGCGGGGGGTACGGGCAGTACTTC. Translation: CASSRPTSGGYGQYF.

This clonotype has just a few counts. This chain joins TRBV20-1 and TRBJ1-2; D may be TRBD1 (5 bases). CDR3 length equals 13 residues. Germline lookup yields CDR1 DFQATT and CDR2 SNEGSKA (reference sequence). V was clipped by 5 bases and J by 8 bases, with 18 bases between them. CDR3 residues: CSASYRDLEGYTF. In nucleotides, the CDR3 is TGCAGTGCTTCTTACCGGGACCTCGAGGGCTACACCTTC.

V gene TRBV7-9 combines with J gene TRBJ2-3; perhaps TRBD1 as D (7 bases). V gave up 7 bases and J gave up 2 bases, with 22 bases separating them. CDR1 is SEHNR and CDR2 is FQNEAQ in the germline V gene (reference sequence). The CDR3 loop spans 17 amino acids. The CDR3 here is CASTLFGRQGPTDTQYF. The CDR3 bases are TGTGCCAGCACCTTGTTCGGGAGACAGGGTCCCACAGATACGCAGTATTTT. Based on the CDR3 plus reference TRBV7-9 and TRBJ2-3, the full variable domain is DTGVSQNPRHKITKRGQNVTFRCDPISEHNRLYWYRQTLGQGPEFLTYFQNEAQLEKSRLLSDRFSAERPKGSFSTLEIQRTEQGDSAMYLCASTLFGRQGPTDTQYFGPGTRLTVL.

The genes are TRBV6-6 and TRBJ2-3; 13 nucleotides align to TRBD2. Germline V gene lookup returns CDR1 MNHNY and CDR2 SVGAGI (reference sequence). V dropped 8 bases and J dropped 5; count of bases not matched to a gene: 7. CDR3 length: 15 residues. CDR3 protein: CASYGTSGAVDTQYF. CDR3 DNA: TGTGCCAGCTATGGGACTAGCGGGGCGGTAGATACGCAGTATTTT.

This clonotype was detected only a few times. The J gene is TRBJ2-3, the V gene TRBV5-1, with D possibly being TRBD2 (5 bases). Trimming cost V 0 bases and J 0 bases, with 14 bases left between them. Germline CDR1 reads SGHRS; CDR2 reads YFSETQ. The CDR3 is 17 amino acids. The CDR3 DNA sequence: TGCGCCAGCAGCTTGGGCGGGTCGTTCCGAAGCACAGATACGCAGTATTTT. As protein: CASSLGGSFRSTDTQYF. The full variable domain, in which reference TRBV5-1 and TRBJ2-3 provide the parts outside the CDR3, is KAGVTQTPRYLIKTRGQQVTLSCSPISGHRSVSWYQQTPGQGLQFLFEYFSETQRNKGNFPGRFSGRQFSNSRSEMNVSTLELGDSALYLCASSLGGSFRSTDTQYFGPGTRLTVL.

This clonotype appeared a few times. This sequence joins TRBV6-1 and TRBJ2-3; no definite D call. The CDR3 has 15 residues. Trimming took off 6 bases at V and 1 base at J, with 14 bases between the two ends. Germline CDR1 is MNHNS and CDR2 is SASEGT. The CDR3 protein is CASSDWAMGTDTQYF. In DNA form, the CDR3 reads TGTGCCAGCAGCGACTGGGCAATGGGCACAGATACGCAGTATTTT.

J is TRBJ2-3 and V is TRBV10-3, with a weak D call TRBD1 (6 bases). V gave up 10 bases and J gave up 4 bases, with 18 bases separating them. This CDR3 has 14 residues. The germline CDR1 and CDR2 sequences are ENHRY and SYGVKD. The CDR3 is CATARGLPSDTQYF. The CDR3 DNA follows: TGTGCCACCGCTAGGGGGTTGCCTTCAGATACGCAGTATTTT.